The T cell receptor beta chain under discussion was sequenced for a study of cytomegalovirus exposure and HLA in healthy donors. Overall study context: Researchers previously reported finding more than 100 million unique TCR beta sequences from 170 million or so T cells.

Study-wide results and limits: Rare TCR sequences predominated, though certain public TCRs were found in many donors.

A note on this clone: Its antigen is as yet unknown.

Primers included in the PCR were 60 Vbeta and 13 Jbeta primers. The repertoire was sequenced with immunoSEQ multiplex PCR; TCRdb's copy has only in-frame clones and lacks some. This table lists 190,000 or so clones. CDR3 length equals 15 residues. Germline V gives CDR1 SGHTA, CDR2 FQGNSA. Between the trimmed V and J ends, which lost 4 bases and 6 bases, there was a span of 17 bases. Sequencing used PBMCs. This clonotype originated in a boy aged 10-17 years in good health and CMV-seronegative. This rearrangement joins TRBV7-2 to TRBJ2-3; D not certain. In DNA, the CDR3 is TGTGCCAGCAGCTCCCCCCTGGGTTGGGCGGATACGCAGTATTTT. This gives the protein CASSSPLGWADTQYF.